The rows below give T cell receptor beta chains drawn from one sample of a study of blood T cell repertoires in COVID-19. The data were produced by immunoSEQ multiplex PCR, yet TCRdb's version contains in-frame clones alone and is incomplete. This sample carries some 130,000 clones, around 87% of them seen once, and the ten largest clones take roughly 3.6%. The sequencing sample was made of peripheral blood. The receptors were gathered from a woman in her sixties with acute or convalescent COVID-19. Both conserved end residues are trimmed from each CDR3. A D gene is named only where the DNA matches it firmly. Rows give clone size only sometimes, using once, few, many, or a class for an expanded clone.

cdr3_aa clone_size v_call d_call j_call
ASSVQEGYTEAF NA TRBV9 NA TRBJ1-1
ASGSGLYGYT NA TRBV12-5 NA TRBJ1-2
SASKPLLGEETQY NA TRBV20-1 NA TRBJ2-5
ASSPGTLNYGYT NA TRBV2 NA TRBJ1-2
SGGTDNGYT NA TRBV29-1 TRBD1 TRBJ1-2
ASSPVEGGNQPQH NA TRBV18 NA TRBJ1-5
ASSRQRDQPQH few TRBV7-2 NA TRBJ1-5
ASRSQGANNEKLF NA TRBV6-5 TRBD1 TRBJ1-4
ASSGFGLAGFEQY NA TRBV10-2 TRBD2 TRBJ2-7
ASRTGNYGYT NA TRBV28 TRBD1 TRBJ1-2
ASSQGNQGAPLNEQF few TRBV3-1/TRBV3-2 TRBD1 TRBJ2-1
AWKRVMNTEAF NA TRBV30 NA TRBJ1-1
ASSVLGLRGYT NA TRBV28 NA TRBJ1-2
ASNPGGAANEKLF NA TRBV7-8 TRBD1 TRBJ1-4
ASSLGLAGVTGELF NA TRBV14 TRBD2 TRBJ2-2
ASSLGLLNTEAF NA TRBV2 NA TRBJ1-1
ASSFTGSEETQY NA TRBV5-5 NA TRBJ2-5
ASSYRFTGELF NA TRBV5-4 NA TRBJ2-2
ASAVLTGPPMVEQY NA TRBV12-5 NA TRBJ2-3
ASSPVRVSSGNTIY NA TRBV13 NA TRBJ1-3
ASSVAPTTSGQETQY once TRBV9 TRBD2 TRBJ2-5
ASSPWTSGSSYNEQF NA TRBV11-3 TRBD2 TRBJ2-1
ASSYSGSNYGYT NA TRBV6-5 NA TRBJ1-2
ASSPPTSGSRIGELF NA TRBV18 TRBD2 TRBJ2-2
ASKGGSYNEQF NA TRBV19 TRBD2 TRBJ2-1
ASSPPGRQSFEAF NA TRBV19 NA TRBJ1-1
ASSPTAYGYT NA TRBV28 NA TRBJ1-2
ASSLGEYEKLF NA TRBV7-2 NA TRBJ1-4
ASSPLVGGSYNEQF NA TRBV18 NA TRBJ2-1
ATSARSGRTQETQY NA TRBV24-1 TRBD2 TRBJ2-5
AIRGTSGDQETQY NA TRBV10-3 TRBD2 TRBJ2-5
ASRAHGGAIGGYT NA TRBV28 NA TRBJ1-2
ASRVGTGVFLTEAF once TRBV7-2 TRBD1 TRBJ1-1
ASSAPQHSRGNQPQH NA TRBV11-2 NA TRBJ1-5
ASGGSSYNEQF once TRBV9 NA TRBJ2-1
SVAGSQGTVGFYGYT NA TRBV29-1 NA TRBJ1-2
ASSHLGAGAIYEQY NA TRBV14 NA TRBJ2-7
ASSHTPTGNTEAF NA TRBV27 NA TRBJ1-1
ASSQPTGTVNTEAF NA TRBV4-1 TRBD1 TRBJ1-1
ASSSRGSSGNTIY NA TRBV3-1/TRBV3-2 TRBD1 TRBJ1-3